The 18 T cell receptor beta chains below were found in one sample sequenced in a study of T cell responses to AZD1222 COVID-19 vaccine (dated by TCRdb to the early 2020s). The time point label on this specimen signifies: baseline before first vaccination. Library preparation was by the immunoSEQ multiplex PCR assay. What TCRdb holds here is the immuneACCESS table cut down to in-frame rearrangements. Part of the clones is not present; checked against another copy, under half of the missing clones reflect an unresolved V gene, and the others are unexplained. Here the sample has more than 75,000 clones; 90% to 95% occur a single time. The top ten constitute around 5.2% of the sample. The sequenced sample was peripheral blood, obtained on day 0 of AZD1222 vaccination. The source is an adult in good health.

In its sample, this clone was seen once. The V gene is TRBV2, the J gene TRBJ2-5; maybe TRBD1 (6 bases). Per the germline V gene, CDR1 is SNHLY and CDR2 is FYNNEI. The CDR3 has 13 amino acids. V gave up 1 base and J gave up 6 bases, with 9 bases separating them. The CDR3 loop is CASSEDREQTQYF. DNA of the CDR3: TGTGCCAGCAGTGAAGACAGGGAACAGACCCAGTACTTC. The full variable domain, in which reference TRBV2 and TRBJ2-5 provide the parts outside the CDR3, is EPEVTQTPSHQVTQMGQEVILRCVPISNHLYFYWYRQILGQKVEFLVSFYNNEISEKSEIFDDQFSVERPDGSNFTLKIRSTKLEDSAMYFCASSEDREQTQYFGPGTRLLVL.

The chain combines TRBV28 with TRBJ2-5; D is unresolved. The CDR3 totals 13 residues. Trimming left V 3 bases short and J 2 bases short, with 7 bases between. Germline V gene lookup returns CDR1 MDHEN and CDR2 SYDVKM. CDR3 in DNA: TGTGCCAGCAGTTTCGATGCACAAGAGACCCAGTACTTC. Translating gives CASSFDAQETQYF.

This chain uses TRBV24-1 with TRBJ1-6, with a tentative D call TRBD1 (6 bases). Trimming took 8 bases from V and 5 from J, leaving 18 bases between them. The germline gives CDR1 KGHDR, CDR2 SFDVKD. There are 16 residues in the CDR3. CDR3 sequence (DNA): TGTGCCACCACTGGGACACCCAATTGGAATAATTCACCCCTCCACTTT. Its translation is CATTGTPNWNNSPLHF.

This chain links TRBV18 with TRBJ1-2; D remains ambiguous. Between the trimmed V and J ends, which lost 3 bases and 2 bases, there was a span of 10 bases. Germline V lookup: CDR1 KGHSH, CDR2 LQKENI. The CDR3 is 14 residues long. CDR3 coding DNA: TGTGCCAGCTCACCTGACGCGGGGAACTATGGCTACACCTTC. Protein product: CASSPDAGNYGYTF.

This chain uses TRBV11-2 with TRBJ2-4, with 7 bases fitting TRBD2. The CDR3 is 18 residues long. V trimming: 2 bases; J trimming: 0 bases; junction bases outside the gene matches: 10. Looked up from germline, CDR1 is SGHAT and CDR2 is FQNNGV. The DNA of the CDR3 is TGTGCCAGCAGCTTATCTCTTGGTGGCGGGGGAGCCAAAAACATTCAGTACTTC. Its protein is CASSLSLGGGGAKNIQYF.

The sample holds one count of this clone. This chain links TRBV5-1 with TRBJ2-1; 12 bases agree with TRBD2. Trimming removed 2 bases from V and 6 bases from J; junction bases left unmatched: 3. The CDR3 spans 15 residues. Germline CDR1 SGHRS, CDR2 YFSETQ. The CDR3 is CASSFGLAGSNEQFF. The CDR3 DNA reads as TGCGCCAGCAGCTTCGGACTAGCGGGAAGCAATGAGCAGTTCTTC.

This chain uses TRBV27 with TRBJ2-1; 7 nucleotides line up with TRBD2. Looked up from germline, CDR1 is MNHEY and CDR2 is SMNVEV (reference sequence). Trimming cost V 4 bases and J 9 bases; bases outside gene matches: 9. CDR3 length: 14 residues. The CDR3 here is CASSYNSREGEQFF. In DNA form, the CDR3 reads TGTGCCAGCAGTTATAATTCCAGGGAGGGTGAGCAGTTCTTC.

This clone was seen a single time. The genes are TRBV27 and TRBJ2-1, with TRBD2 matching 8 bases. The CDR3 length is 16 residues. Germline V gives CDR1 MNHEY, CDR2 SMNVEV (reference sequence). The J segment lost 4 bases and the V segment lost 4 bases, leaving 9 bases of the junction unmatched. CDR3 DNA sequence: TGTGCCAGCAGTTCGGCGGGAGGTCTGACTTACAATGAGCAGTTCTTC. It yields the protein CASSSAGGLTYNEQFF.

The chain couples TRBV11-2 to TRBJ2-7, with D perhaps assigned TRBD1 or TRBD2 (6 bases each). The CDR3 spans 15 residues. Trimming shortened V by 0 bases and J by 3 bases, and 12 bases separated the two germline ends. Germline CDR1 and CDR2: SGHAT and FQNNGV. DNA for the CDR3: TGTGCCAGCAGCTTAGATCAGGAGGGGGTCTACGAGCAGTACTTC. The encoded protein is CASSLDQEGVYEQYF.

CDR3 sequence: CASSVEGGREKLFF. DNA for the CDR3: TGTGCCAGCAGCGTAGAAGGGGGCAGGGAAAAACTGTTTTTT. The chain has TRBV9 and TRBJ1-4; 7 bases line up with TRBD1. This CDR3 has 14 amino acids. V shed 0 bases, J shed 8 bases, and the junction held 4 bases outside the gene matches. The germline CDR1 and CDR2 sequences are SGDLS and YYNGEE.

This rearrangement joins TRBV6-5 to TRBJ1-6, with 7 bases identical to TRBD1. V lost 10 bases to trimming and J lost 8 bases; unmatched junction nucleotides: 8. The CDR3 sequence is 13 residues long. Germline CDR1 and CDR2: MNHEY and SVGAGI. DNA of the CDR3: TGTGCCACCGCCCACAGGGGTTATTCACCCCTCCACTTT. Translation gives CATAHRGYSPLHF.

This chain connects TRBV27 to TRBJ2-7, with 7 bases matching TRBD1. Germline CDR1 MNHEY, CDR2 SMNVEV (reference sequence). The J segment lost 0 bases and the V segment lost 2 bases, leaving 1 base of the junction unmatched. CDR3 length: 14 residues. The CDR3 sequence is CASSLRGHSYEQYF. The CDR3 region has the DNA TGTGCCAGCAGTTTAAGGGGGCACTCCTACGAGCAGTACTTC.

This rearrangement joins TRBV6-2 or TRBV6-3 to TRBJ1-5, with 7 positions matching TRBD1. This CDR3 contains 15 residues. Germline CDR1 and CDR2: MNHEY and SVGEGT. Unmatched junction bases numbered 4, after V lost 5 bases and J lost 0 bases. In DNA, the CDR3 is TGTGCCAGCAGTCGGACAGGCAATAGCAATCAGCCCCAGCATTTT. Amino acids: CASSRTGNSNQPQHF.

The CDR3 region has the DNA TGCAGTGCTAGTACTAGCGGGGGCTTAGATACGCAGTATTTT. It specifies CSASTSGGLDTQYF. The J gene is TRBJ2-3, the V gene TRBV20-1, with 11 positions matching TRBD2. The length of the CDR3 is 14 residues. V was clipped by 3 bases and J by 5 bases; unmatched bases: 4. Germline CDR1 reads DFQATT; CDR2 reads SNEGSKA (reference sequence).

V is TRBV24-1 and J is TRBJ2-1, with D tentatively TRBD2 (6 bases). CDR1 is KGHDR and CDR2 is SFDVKD in the germline V gene. The CDR3 contains 16 residues. The ends were cut back, 6 bases at V and 2 bases at J, with 16 bases in the middle. The chain's CDR3 is CATSPLGGSTYNEQFF. CDR3 coding DNA: TGTGCCACCAGTCCCCTGGGGGGTAGCACCTACAATGAGCAGTTCTTC.

J is TRBJ2-3 and V is TRBV24-1; TRBD1 agrees at 8 bases. Germline CDR1 is KGHDR and CDR2 is SFDVKD. This CDR3 is 15 amino acids long. V lost 9 bases and J lost 5; bases outside the gene matches: 12. The CDR3, as DNA: TGTGCCACCCTAGCGACAGGGGACGGGGAAGATACGCAGTATTTT. It yields the protein CATLATGDGEDTQYF.

V usage is TRBV10-3 and J usage is TRBJ2-3; D is unclear. V gave up 7 bases and J gave up 5 bases, with 7 bases separating them. In germline, CDR1 is ENHRY, CDR2 SYGVKD. The CDR3 spans 11 residues. The CDR3, as DNA: TGTGCCATCATGGGCGGAGATACGCAGTATTTT. It codes for CAIMGGDTQYF.

This clone showed up just once. V gene TRBV11-2 combines with J gene TRBJ1-3; D is undetermined. With 5 bases removed from V and 0 bases from J, the gap between germline ends came to 11 bases. The germline gives CDR1 SGHAT, CDR2 FQNNGV. This CDR3 spans 15 amino acids. The DNA of the CDR3 is TGTGCCAGCAGCATGACATTGAGCTCTGGAAACACCATATATTTT. Amino acids: CASSMTLSSGNTIYF. The full variable domain, its missing parts supplied by reference TRBV11-2 and TRBJ1-3, is EAGVAQSPRYKIIEKRQSVAFWCNPISGHATLYWYQQILGQGPKLLIQFQNNGVVDDSQLPKDRFSAERLKGVDSTLKIQPAKLEDSAVYLCASSMTLSSGNTIYFGEGSWLTVV.